Below, 32 T cell receptor beta chains from the same sample are listed, as sequenced in a study of preoperative IRX-2 immunotherapy in early breast cancer. Here immunoSEQ multiplex PCR was the method, and the copy in TCRdb shows in-frame clones only, minus some. The data show 60,000 or so clones, with approximately 93% seen just once and roughly 1.7% held by the top ten. The treatment is: preoperative locoregional IRX-2 cytokine immunotherapy. This material was acquired from a patient treated with IRX-2 immunotherapy. These receptors all come from a human donor with breast cancer.

The chain couples TRBV6-6 to TRBJ2-5, with 12 bases aligning to TRBD1. Unmatched junction bases numbered 5, after V lost 5 bases and J lost 4 bases. Germline V gives CDR1 MNHNY, CDR2 SVGAGI (reference sequence). CDR3 size: 15 residues. Here the CDR3 DNA reads TGTGCCAGCAGTGGGGGACAGGGGGCGGGAGAGACCCAGTACTTC. This codes for CASSGGQGAGETQYF.

The J gene is TRBJ2-3, the V gene TRBV27; 9 bases are a match to TRBD2. Germline V lookup: CDR1 MNHEY, CDR2 SMNVEV (reference sequence). This CDR3 contains 15 residues. The V segment lost 2 bases and the J segment 3 bases; nucleotides outside the gene matches: 3. The CDR3 protein is CASSLAGGRTDTQYF. The CDR3 DNA sequence: TGTGCCAGCAGTTTAGCGGGGGGGCGAACAGATACGCAGTATTTT.

The chain recombines TRBV10-3 with TRBJ1-4, with TRBD1 identical over 7 bases. There are 13 residues in the CDR3. The junction had 1 base not matched to a gene; V was cut back by 3 bases and J by 6 bases. Germline-derived CDR1 and CDR2 are ENHRY and SYGVKD. CDR3 coding DNA: TGTGCCATCAGTGACAGGGGGGATGAAAAACTGTTTTTT. It is translated as CAISDRGDEKLFF.

CDR3 protein: CASTLGTGEETQYF. CDR3 nucleotide sequence: TGCGCCAGCACCCTGGGGACAGGGGAAGAGACCCAGTACTTC. The chain recombines TRBV5-1 with TRBJ2-5, with 10 bases lining up with TRBD1. Trimming at V came to 6 bases and at J to 3 bases, leaving 5 bases not matched to a gene. This CDR3 region has 14 residues. In germline, CDR1 is SGHRS, CDR2 YFSETQ.

The chain combines TRBV15 with TRBJ2-1; 7 bases fit TRBD1. Germline V gene data show CDR1 as LNHNV and CDR2 as YYDKDF (reference sequence). This CDR3 has 17 amino acids. Trimming removed 2 bases from V and 1 base from J; junction bases left unmatched: 8. The CDR3 region is CATSRFFRGNSYNEQFF. The CDR3 DNA follows: TGTGCCACCAGCAGATTTTTCAGGGGGAATTCCTACAATGAGCAGTTCTTC.

The chain is built from TRBV6-5 and TRBJ2-7; TRBD1 agrees at 9 bases. The ends lost 6 bases at V and 5 bases at J; junction bases unmatched: 11. The V gene's germline CDR1 is MNHEY and CDR2 SVGAGI. The CDR3 extends over 15 amino acids. CDR3 bases: TGTGCCAGCAGCCCCGGGACAGGGTTAAAAAACGAGCAGTACTTC. It codes for CASSPGTGLKNEQYF.

The rearrangement joins TRBV5-1 to TRBJ2-5; 11 bases are a match to TRBD2. V dropped 2 bases and J dropped 1; count of bases not matched to a gene: 4. Germline V lookup: CDR1 SGHRS, CDR2 YFSETQ. The CDR3 is made up of 16 amino acids. The CDR3 region has the DNA TGCGCCAGCAGCTTAGGACTAGCGGGTTTCCAAGAGACCCAGTACTTC. It yields the protein CASSLGLAGFQETQYF.

This chain connects TRBV7-2 to TRBJ2-3, with D perhaps matching TRBD1 (7 bases). V lost 5 bases and J lost 2, with 17 bases in between. This CDR3 is 16 amino acids long. CDR1 SGHTA and CDR2 FQGNSA come from the germline V gene. The CDR3 DNA reads TGTGCCAGCAGCCGGATAGGAGGGACAGTCACAGATACGCAGTATTTT. Encoded protein: CASSRIGGTVTDTQYF.

The rearrangement links TRBV27 to TRBJ1-2; tentatively, D is TRBD1 (5 bases). The CDR3 has 14 amino acids. CDR1 and CDR2 from the germline V gene are MNHEY and SMNVEV (reference sequence). V was clipped by 3 bases and J by 2 bases, with 10 bases between them. This CDR3 is CASSFGGRNYGYTF. The CDR3 DNA sequence: TGTGCCAGCAGTTTTGGGGGACGGAACTATGGCTACACCTTC.

V gene TRBV15 combines with J gene TRBJ1-2; D gene ambiguous. V gave up 0 bases and J gave up 8 bases, with 13 bases separating them. The CDR3 is made up of 14 amino acids. Germline V gives CDR1 LNHNV, CDR2 YYDKDF (reference sequence). The CDR3 coding sequence is TGTGCCACCAGCAGAGATTGGGCCGACCCCGGCTACACCTTC. This codes for CATSRDWADPGYTF.

Notes on this clone: Other nucleotide sequences in the sample specify the same CDR3. This sequence joins TRBV18 and TRBJ2-5; D is unclear. The CDR3 is 11 amino acids. Deletions cut 3 bases from V and 5 bases from J, with 4 bases between. Germline CDR1 is KGHSH and CDR2 is LQKENI. CDR3 loop: CASSPGETQYF. CDR3 bases: TGTGCCAGCTCACCCGGGGAGACCCAGTACTTC. The variable domain in full, with the rest retrieved from reference TRBV18 and TRBJ2-5, is NAGVMQNPRHLVRRRGQEARLRCSPMKGHSHVYWYRQLPEEGLKFMVYLQKENIIDESGMPKERFSAEFPKEGPSILRIQQVVRGDSAAYFCASSPGETQYFGPGTRLLVL.

CDR3 sequence: CASNRRDSYEQYF. CDR3 nucleotide sequence: TGTGCCAGCAACCGGAGGGACTCCTACGAGCAGTACTTC. The J gene is TRBJ2-7, the V gene TRBV6-6; TRBD2 might be the D (6 bases). The germline V gene has CDR1 MNHNY and CDR2 SVGAGI (reference sequence). This CDR3 has 13 amino acids. Trimming left V 7 bases short and J 0 bases short, with 10 bases between.

The chain combines TRBV5-4 with TRBJ2-2; the D gene is possibly TRBD1 (6 bases). There are 14 residues in the CDR3. CDR1 is SGHNT, CDR2 YYREEE, per germline (reference sequence). Trimming left V 4 bases short and J 5 bases short, with 12 bases between. DNA of the CDR3: TGTGCCAGCAGCGACGACAGGCGAACCGGGGAGCTGTTTTTT. Its translation: CASSDDRRTGELFF.

The V and J genes are TRBV19 and TRBJ2-1; 7 bases fit TRBD2. The CDR3 runs 14 residues. V shed 4 bases and J 6 bases; nucleotides not matched to a gene: 6. CDR1 and CDR2 (germline): LNHDA, SQIVND (reference sequence). CDR3 bases: TGTGCCAGTAGTACCCAGGGACTATTCAATGAGCAGTTCTTC. Its protein product is CASSTQGLFNEQFF.

The V call is TRBV30, the J call TRBJ1-1, with D possibly matching TRBD1 (6 bases). Deletions cut 3 bases from V and 1 base from J, with 12 bases between. The CDR3 has 14 amino acids. The V gene's germline CDR1 is GTSNPN and CDR2 SVGIG (reference sequence). DNA of the CDR3: TGTGCCTGGAGCTTCAGGGGAGGGAACACTGAAGCTTTCTTT. This sequence encodes CAWSFRGGNTEAFF.

The genes are TRBV29-1 and TRBJ2-7; tentative D call: TRBD2 (5 bases). The CDR3 totals 15 residues. V lost 1 base and J lost 0, with 13 bases in between. CDR1 and CDR2 (germline): SQVTM, ANQGSEA. CDR3 DNA sequence: TGCAGCGTTGAAGGATGGAGCGGACTCTCCTACGAGCAGTACTTC. It is translated as CSVEGWSGLSYEQYF.

The chain has TRBV27 and TRBJ2-2; D might be TRBD1 or TRBD2, each matching 5 bases. From germline, CDR1 is MNHEY and CDR2 SMNVEV (reference sequence). The CDR3 consists of 19 residues. V was pared by 0 bases and J by 2 bases, with 19 bases between. CDR3: CASSLSPPGQVYNTGELFF. DNA of the CDR3: TGTGCCAGCAGTTTATCGCCCCCGGGGCAGGTTTATAACACCGGGGAGCTGTTTTTT.

The V gene is TRBV7-2, the J gene TRBJ1-1; TRBD1 matches at 9 bases. The ends lost 4 bases at V and 1 base at J; junction bases unmatched: 10. This CDR3 is built from 17 residues. Germline assignment: CDR1 SGHTA and CDR2 FQGNSA. CDR3 coding DNA: TGTGCCAGCAGCTCCACCAGGACAGGGGCTTGGAACACTGAAGCTTTCTTT. It translates to CASSSTRTGAWNTEAFF.

V and J are TRBV9 and TRBJ1-1; D is perhaps TRBD1 (6 bases). Looked up from germline, CDR1 is SGDLS and CDR2 is YYNGEE. V was clipped by 1 base and J by 6 bases, with 7 bases between them. This CDR3 is 12 amino acids long. The CDR3 is CASSVRTAEAFF. The CDR3 DNA reads TGTGCCAGCAGCGTAAGGACAGCTGAAGCTTTCTTT.

The V and J genes are TRBV5-6 and TRBJ1-5; D is ambiguous. The V and J ends lost 5 bases and 1 base respectively, with 13 bases between them. Germline V CDR1 and CDR2: SGHDT, YYEEEE. The CDR3 runs to 15 residues. CDR3 amino acids: CASSPGGLSNQPQHF. CDR3 DNA: TGTGCCAGCAGTCCCGGAGGGCTCAGCAATCAGCCCCAGCATTTT.

The J gene is TRBJ1-3, the V gene TRBV7-2; TRBD1 might be the D (5 bases). Germline V gene data show CDR1 as SGHTA and CDR2 as FQGNSA. The CDR3 loop spans 13 amino acids. V was shortened by 5 bases and J by 10 bases, with 15 bases between the two germline ends. CDR3 bases: TGTGCCAGCAGCGCACAAACAGGAGTGACCATATATTTT. This codes for CASSAQTGVTIYF.

This chain joins TRBV11-2 and TRBJ1-1; D is unresolved. The length of the CDR3 is 12 residues. V lost 1 base and J lost 9, with 9 bases in between. Germline-derived CDR1 and CDR2 are SGHAT and FQNNGV. CDR3 bases: TGTGCCAGCAGCTTAGGAATGATAAAAGCTTTCTTT. This translates into CASSLGMIKAFF. Using reference TRBV11-2 and TRBJ1-1 for the parts outside the CDR3, the full variable domain is EAGVAQSPRYKIIEKRQSVAFWCNPISGHATLYWYQQILGQGPKLLIQFQNNGVVDDSQLPKDRFSAERLKGVDSTLKIQPAKLEDSAVYLCASSLGMIKAFFGQGTRLTVV.

The chain links TRBV7-2 to TRBJ1-2, with D tentatively TRBD1 (5 bases). The CDR3 totals 14 residues. The germline V gene encodes CDR1 SGHTA and CDR2 FQGNSA. V was cut by 5 bases and J by 8 bases, with 18 bases left in between. As DNA, the CDR3 is TGTGCCAGCAGCCTCCGGGGGGAAGAAAACGGCTACACCTTC. Translation: CASSLRGEENGYTF.

The CDR3 DNA reads as TGTGCCAGTAGTACCAAGGGACAGCGGTATTTGCAGTACTTC. Residues: CASSTKGQRYLQYF. The chain has TRBV19 and TRBJ2-7; 7 bases are shared with TRBD1. Germline assignment: CDR1 LNHDA and CDR2 SQIVND (reference sequence). This CDR3 region has 14 residues. Trimming took 4 bases from V and 9 from J; bases not matched to a gene: 12.

The gene calls are TRBV30 and TRBJ1-4; D is uncertain. Germline CDR1 and CDR2: GTSNPN and SVGIG (reference sequence). This CDR3 has 14 residues. The V gene lost 5 bases and the J gene lost 2 bases, with 12 bases spanning the gap. CDR3 sequence reads: CAWRWTATNEKLFF. The CDR3 DNA sequence: TGTGCCTGGCGTTGGACGGCTACTAATGAAAAACTGTTTTTT.

The V gene is TRBV10-2, the J gene TRBJ2-2; either TRBD1 or TRBD2 may supply D (5 bases each). The CDR3 is 14 amino acids. The germline V gene encodes CDR1 WSHSY and CDR2 SAAADI. V was cut by 7 bases and J by 4 bases, with 13 bases left in between. The CDR3 region is CASIRDLSTGELFF. CDR3 DNA: TGCGCCAGCATCCGGGACCTCTCCACCGGGGAGCTGTTTTTT.

This rearrangement joins TRBV5-1 to TRBJ1-1; D perhaps matches TRBD1 (5 bases). CDR3 length: 13 residues. Trimming removed 6 bases at V and 5 bases at J, with 14 bases between. Germline V gives CDR1 SGHRS, CDR2 YFSETQ. The CDR3 protein is CASNLLDSTEAFF. In DNA form, the CDR3 reads TGCGCCAGCAACTTATTAGACAGTACTGAAGCTTTCTTT.

The rearrangement uses TRBV5-1 and TRBJ2-3; 10 bases are shared with TRBD2. V lost 4 bases, J lost 1 base, and 9 bases stayed unmatched. The CDR3 has 17 residues. In germline, CDR1 is SGHRS, CDR2 YFSETQ. CDR3 sequence reads: CASSHPDLAGGTDTQYF. CDR3 sequence (DNA): TGCGCCAGCAGCCATCCCGATCTAGCGGGAGGCACAGATACGCAGTATTTT.

The genes are TRBV4-2 and TRBJ1-5; TRBD1 matches at 9 bases. The trim removed 4 bases at V and 8 bases at J, leaving 6 bases unmatched. The CDR3 totals 14 residues. The germline V gene has CDR1 LGHNA and CDR2 YNFKEQ. CDR3 bases: TGTGCCAGCAGCCTTAAACAGGGGGCGGAGCCCCAGCATTTT. Its protein product is CASSLKQGAEPQHF.

The V call is TRBV4-3, the J call TRBJ2-7; no clear D gene. V lost 0 bases, J lost 6 bases, and 12 bases lay in between. Germline values: CDR1 LGHNA, CDR2 YSLEER. The CDR3 is 14 residues long. The CDR3 is CASSQDWASSEQYF. The DNA for the CDR3 is TGCGCCAGCAGCCAAGATTGGGCCTCATCCGAGCAGTACTTC.

This chain joins TRBV18 and TRBJ2-2; unclear D gene. V was pared by 4 bases and J by 9 bases, with 12 bases between. The CDR3 covers 13 residues. The germline V gene has CDR1 KGHSH and CDR2 LQKENI. The CDR3 loop is CASSQDPTWELFF. The CDR3 nucleotides read TGTGCCAGCTCACAAGACCCTACCTGGGAGCTGTTTTTT.

The chain carries TRBV7-2 and TRBJ2-1; 10 bases are shared with TRBD1. This CDR3 region has 16 residues. Germline CDR1 reads SGHTA; CDR2 reads FQGNSA. The junction had 6 bases not matched to a gene; V was cut back by 6 bases and J by 1 base. The CDR3 DNA reads TGTGCCAGCAGACCCCCGGGACAGGGGTCCTACAATGAGCAGTTCTTC. It encodes CASRPPGQGSYNEQFF.